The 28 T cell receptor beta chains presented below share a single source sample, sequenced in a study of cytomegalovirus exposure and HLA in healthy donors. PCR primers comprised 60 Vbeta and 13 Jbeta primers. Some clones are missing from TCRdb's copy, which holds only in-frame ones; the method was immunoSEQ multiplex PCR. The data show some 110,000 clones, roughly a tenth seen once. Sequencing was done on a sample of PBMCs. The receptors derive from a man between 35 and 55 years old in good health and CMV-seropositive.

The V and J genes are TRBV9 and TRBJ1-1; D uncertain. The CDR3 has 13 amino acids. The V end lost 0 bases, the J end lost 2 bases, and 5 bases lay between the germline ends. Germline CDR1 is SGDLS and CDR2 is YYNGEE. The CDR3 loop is CASSVDRNTEAFF. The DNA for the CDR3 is TGTGCCAGCAGCGTAGACAGAAACACTGAAGCTTTCTTT.

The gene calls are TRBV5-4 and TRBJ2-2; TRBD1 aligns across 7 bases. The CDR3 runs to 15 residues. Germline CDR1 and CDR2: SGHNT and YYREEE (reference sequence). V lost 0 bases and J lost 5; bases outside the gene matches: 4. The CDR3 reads CASSLAGQQTGELFF. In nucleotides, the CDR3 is TGTGCCAGCAGCTTGGCGGGACAGCAAACCGGGGAGCTGTTTTTT.

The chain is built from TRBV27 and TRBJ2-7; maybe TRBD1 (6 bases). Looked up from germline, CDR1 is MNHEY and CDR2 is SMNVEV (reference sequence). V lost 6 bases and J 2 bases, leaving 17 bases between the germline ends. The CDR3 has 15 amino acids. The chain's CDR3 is CASSLQGSGTYEQYF. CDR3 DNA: TGTGCCAGCAGCCTACAGGGATCGGGGACCTACGAGCAGTACTTC.

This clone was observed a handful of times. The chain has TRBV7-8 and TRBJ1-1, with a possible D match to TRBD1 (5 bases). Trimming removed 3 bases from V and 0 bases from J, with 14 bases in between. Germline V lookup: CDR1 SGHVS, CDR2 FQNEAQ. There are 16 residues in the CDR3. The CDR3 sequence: CASSFDGHRMNTEAFF. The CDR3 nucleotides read TGTGCCAGCAGCTTTGATGGACACCGAATGAACACTGAAGCTTTCTTT.

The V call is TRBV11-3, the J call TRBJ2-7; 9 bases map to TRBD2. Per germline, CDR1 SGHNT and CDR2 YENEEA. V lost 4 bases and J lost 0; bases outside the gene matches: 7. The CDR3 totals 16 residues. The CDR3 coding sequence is TGTGCCAGCAGCTCGAGACTAGCGGAAAGCTCCTACGAGCAGTACTTC. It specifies CASSSRLAESSYEQYF.

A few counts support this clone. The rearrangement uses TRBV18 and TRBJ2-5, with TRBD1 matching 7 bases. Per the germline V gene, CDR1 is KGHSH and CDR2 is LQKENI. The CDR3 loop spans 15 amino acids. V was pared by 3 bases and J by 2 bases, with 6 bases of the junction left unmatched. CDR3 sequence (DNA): TGTGCCAGCTCACCGATGACGGGACAGCAAGAGACCCAGTACTTC. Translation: CASSPMTGQQETQYF. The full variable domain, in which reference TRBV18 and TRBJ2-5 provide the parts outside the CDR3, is NAGVMQNPRHLVRRRGQEARLRCSPMKGHSHVYWYRQLPEEGLKFMVYLQKENIIDESGMPKERFSAEFPKEGPSILRIQQVVRGDSAAYFCASSPMTGQQETQYFGPGTRLLVL.

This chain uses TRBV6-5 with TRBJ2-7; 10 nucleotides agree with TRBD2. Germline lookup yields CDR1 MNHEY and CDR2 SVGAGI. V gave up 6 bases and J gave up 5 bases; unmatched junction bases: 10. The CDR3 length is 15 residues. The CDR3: CASSRVAGGNHEQYF. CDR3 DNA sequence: TGTGCCAGCAGCCGCGTAGCGGGGGGTAACCACGAGCAGTACTTC.

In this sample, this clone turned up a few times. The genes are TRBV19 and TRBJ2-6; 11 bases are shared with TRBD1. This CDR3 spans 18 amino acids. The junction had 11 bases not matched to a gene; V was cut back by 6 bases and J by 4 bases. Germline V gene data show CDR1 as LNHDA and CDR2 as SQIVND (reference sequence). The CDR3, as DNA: TGTGCCAGTAGCCATTCCGGGACAGGGGGATCCGGGGCCAACGTCCTGACTTTC. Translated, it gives CASSHSGTGGSGANVLTF.

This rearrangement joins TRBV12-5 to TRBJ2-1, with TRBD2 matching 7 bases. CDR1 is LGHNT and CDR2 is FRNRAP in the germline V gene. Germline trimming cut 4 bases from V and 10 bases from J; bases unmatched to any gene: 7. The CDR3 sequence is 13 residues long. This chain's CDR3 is CASGSGASGEQFF. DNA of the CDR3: TGTGCTAGTGGTTCTGGGGCTAGCGGAGAGCAGTTCTTC.

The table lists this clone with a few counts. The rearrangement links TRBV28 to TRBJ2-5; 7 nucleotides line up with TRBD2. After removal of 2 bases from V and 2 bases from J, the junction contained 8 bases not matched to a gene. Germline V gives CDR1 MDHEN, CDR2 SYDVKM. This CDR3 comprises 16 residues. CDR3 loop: CASSLMRPSGQETQYF. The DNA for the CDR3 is TGTGCCAGCAGTTTAATGCGGCCTAGCGGACAAGAGACCCAGTACTTC.

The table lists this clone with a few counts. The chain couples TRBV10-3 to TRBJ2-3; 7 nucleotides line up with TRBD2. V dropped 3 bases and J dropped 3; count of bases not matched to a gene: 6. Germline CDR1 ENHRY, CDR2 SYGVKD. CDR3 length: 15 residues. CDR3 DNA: TGTGCCATCAGTGACGGGGGGTCGTTTACAGATACGCAGTATTTT. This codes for CAISDGGSFTDTQYF.

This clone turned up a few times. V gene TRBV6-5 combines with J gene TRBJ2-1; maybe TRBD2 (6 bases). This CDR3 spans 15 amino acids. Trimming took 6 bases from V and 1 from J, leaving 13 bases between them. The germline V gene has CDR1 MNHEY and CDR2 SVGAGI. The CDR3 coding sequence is TGTGCCAGCAGCCCGGGACTTACTTCCTACAATGAGCAGTTCTTC. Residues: CASSPGLTSYNEQFF.

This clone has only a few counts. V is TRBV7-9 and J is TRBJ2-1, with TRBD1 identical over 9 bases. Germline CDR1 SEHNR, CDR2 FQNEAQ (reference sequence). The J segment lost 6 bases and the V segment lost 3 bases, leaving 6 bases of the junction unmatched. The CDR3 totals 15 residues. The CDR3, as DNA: TGTGCCAGCAGCTTGATGGGACAGGGCACCAATGAGCAGTTCTTC. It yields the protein CASSLMGQGTNEQFF.

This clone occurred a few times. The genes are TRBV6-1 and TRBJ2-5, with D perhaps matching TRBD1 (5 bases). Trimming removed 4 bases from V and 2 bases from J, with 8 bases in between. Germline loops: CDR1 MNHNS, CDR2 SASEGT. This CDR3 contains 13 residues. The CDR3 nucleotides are TGTGCCAGCAGTGGACAGATTCAAGAGACCCAGTACTTC. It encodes CASSGQIQETQYF.

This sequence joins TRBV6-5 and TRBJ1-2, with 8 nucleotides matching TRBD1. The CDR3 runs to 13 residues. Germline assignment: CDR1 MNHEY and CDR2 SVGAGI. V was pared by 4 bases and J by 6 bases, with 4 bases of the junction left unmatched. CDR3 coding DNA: TGTGCCAGCAGTTTCCCAGGGGGCGATGGCTACACCTTC. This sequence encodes CASSFPGGDGYTF.

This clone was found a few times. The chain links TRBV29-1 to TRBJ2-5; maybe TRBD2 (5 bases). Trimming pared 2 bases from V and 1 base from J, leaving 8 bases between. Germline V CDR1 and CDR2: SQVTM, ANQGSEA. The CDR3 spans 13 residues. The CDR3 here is CSVEKRAQETQYF. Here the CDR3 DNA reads TGCAGCGTTGAAAAGAGGGCCCAAGAGACCCAGTACTTC.

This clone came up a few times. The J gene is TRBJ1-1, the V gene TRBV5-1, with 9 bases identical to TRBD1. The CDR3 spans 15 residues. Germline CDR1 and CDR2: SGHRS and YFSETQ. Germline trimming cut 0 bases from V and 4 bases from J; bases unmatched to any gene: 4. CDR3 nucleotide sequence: TGCGCCAGCAGCTTGGGAGGGACAGGGAGCACTGAAGCTTTCTTT. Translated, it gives CASSLGGTGSTEAFF.

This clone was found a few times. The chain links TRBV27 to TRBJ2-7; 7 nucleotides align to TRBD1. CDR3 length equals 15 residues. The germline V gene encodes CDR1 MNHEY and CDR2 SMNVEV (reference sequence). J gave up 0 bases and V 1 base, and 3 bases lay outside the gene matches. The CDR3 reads CASSLYGQASYEQYF. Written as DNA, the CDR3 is TGTGCCAGCAGTTTATACGGACAGGCCTCCTACGAGCAGTACTTC.

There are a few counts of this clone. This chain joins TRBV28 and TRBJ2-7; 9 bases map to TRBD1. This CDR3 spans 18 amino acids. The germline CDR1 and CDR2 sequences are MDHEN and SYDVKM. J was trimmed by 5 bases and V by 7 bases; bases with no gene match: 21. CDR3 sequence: CASTPQGPLDRGSDEQYF. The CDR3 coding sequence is TGTGCCAGCACCCCTCAAGGTCCCCTGGACAGGGGAAGCGACGAGCAGTACTTC.

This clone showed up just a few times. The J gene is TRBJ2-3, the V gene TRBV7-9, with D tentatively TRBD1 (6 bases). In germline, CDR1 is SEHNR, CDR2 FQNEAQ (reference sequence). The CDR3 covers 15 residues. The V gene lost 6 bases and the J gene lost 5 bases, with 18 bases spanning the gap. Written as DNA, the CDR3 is TGTGCCAGCAGACCCAACAGGGTAGGGATAGATACGCAGTATTTT. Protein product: CASRPNRVGIDTQYF.

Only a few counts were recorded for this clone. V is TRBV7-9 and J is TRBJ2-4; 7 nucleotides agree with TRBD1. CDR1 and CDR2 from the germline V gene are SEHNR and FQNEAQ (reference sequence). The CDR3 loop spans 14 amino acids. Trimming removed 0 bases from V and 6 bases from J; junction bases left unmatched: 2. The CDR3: CASSLAGGRNIQYF. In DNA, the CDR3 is TGTGCCAGCAGCTTAGCAGGGGGCAGAAACATTCAGTACTTC.

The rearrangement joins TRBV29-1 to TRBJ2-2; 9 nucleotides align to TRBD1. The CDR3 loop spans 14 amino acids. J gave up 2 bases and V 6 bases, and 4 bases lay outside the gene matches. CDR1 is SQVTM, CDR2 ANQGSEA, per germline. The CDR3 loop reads CSVRDRVNTGELFF. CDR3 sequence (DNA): TGCAGCGTCCGGGACAGGGTTAACACCGGGGAGCTGTTTTTT.

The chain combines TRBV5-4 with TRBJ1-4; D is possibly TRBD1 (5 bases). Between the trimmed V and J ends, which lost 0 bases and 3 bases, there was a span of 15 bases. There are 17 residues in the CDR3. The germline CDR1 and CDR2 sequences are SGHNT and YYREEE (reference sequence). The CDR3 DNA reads TGTGCCAGCAGCTTGGCAGGGTTGGGGCCGTCTAATGAAAAACTGTTTTTT. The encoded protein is CASSLAGLGPSNEKLFF.

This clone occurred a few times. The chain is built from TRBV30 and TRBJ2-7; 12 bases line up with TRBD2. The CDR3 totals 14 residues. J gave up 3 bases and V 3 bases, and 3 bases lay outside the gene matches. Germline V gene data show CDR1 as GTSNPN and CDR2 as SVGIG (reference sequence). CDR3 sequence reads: CAWRKTSGGYEQYF. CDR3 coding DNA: TGTGCCTGGAGAAAGACTAGCGGGGGCTACGAGCAGTACTTC.

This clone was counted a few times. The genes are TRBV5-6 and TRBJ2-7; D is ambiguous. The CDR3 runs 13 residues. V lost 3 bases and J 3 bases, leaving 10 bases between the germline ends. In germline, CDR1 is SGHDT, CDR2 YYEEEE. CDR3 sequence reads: CASSYGRFYEQYF. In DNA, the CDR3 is TGTGCCAGCAGCTATGGCAGGTTCTACGAGCAGTACTTC.

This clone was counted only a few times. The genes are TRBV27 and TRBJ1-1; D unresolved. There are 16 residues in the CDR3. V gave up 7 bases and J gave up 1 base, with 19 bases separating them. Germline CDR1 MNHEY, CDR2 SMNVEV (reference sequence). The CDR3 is CASIATRGRGNTEAFF. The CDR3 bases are TGTGCCAGCATCGCAACAAGAGGGAGAGGGAACACTGAAGCTTTCTTT.

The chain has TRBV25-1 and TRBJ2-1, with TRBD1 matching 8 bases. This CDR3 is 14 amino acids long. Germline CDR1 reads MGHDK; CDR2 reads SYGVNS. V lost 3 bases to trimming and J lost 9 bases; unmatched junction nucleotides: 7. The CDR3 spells CASSDPQGAGEQFF. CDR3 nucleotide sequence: TGTGCCAGCAGTGATCCTCAGGGGGCCGGTGAGCAGTTCTTC. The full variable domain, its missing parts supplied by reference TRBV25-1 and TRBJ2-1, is EADIYQTPRYLVIGTGKKITLECSQTMGHDKMYWYQQDPGMELHLIHYSYGVNSTEKGDLSSESTVSRIRTEHFPLTLESARPSHTSQYLCASSDPQGAGEQFFGPGTRLTVL.

The CDR3 nucleotides read TGTGCCATCAGTGAGTCCATAGTATATGGCTACACCTTC. Translating gives CAISESIVYGYTF. The chain combines TRBV10-3 with TRBJ1-2; D is undetermined. The germline CDR1 and CDR2 sequences are ENHRY and SYGVKD. The CDR3 sequence is 13 residues long. Trimming cost V 0 bases and J 5 bases, with 7 bases left between them.